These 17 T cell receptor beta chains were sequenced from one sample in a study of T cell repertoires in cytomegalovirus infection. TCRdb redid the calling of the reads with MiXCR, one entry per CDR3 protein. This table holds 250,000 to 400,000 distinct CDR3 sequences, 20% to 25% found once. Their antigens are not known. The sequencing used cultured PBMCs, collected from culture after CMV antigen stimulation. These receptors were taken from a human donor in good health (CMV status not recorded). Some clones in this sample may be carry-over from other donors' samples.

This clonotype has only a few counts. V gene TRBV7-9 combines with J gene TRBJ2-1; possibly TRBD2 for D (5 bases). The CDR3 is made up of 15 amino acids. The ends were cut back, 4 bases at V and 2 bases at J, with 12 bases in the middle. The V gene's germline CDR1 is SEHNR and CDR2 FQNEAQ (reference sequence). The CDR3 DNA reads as TGTGCCAGCAGCTCATCCCTCGGGACCTACAATGAGCAGTTCTTC. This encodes CASSSSLGTYNEQFF.

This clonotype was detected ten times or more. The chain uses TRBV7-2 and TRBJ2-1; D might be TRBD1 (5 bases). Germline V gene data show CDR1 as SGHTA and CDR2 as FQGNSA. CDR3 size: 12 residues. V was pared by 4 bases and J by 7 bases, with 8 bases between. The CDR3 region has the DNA TGTGCCAGCAGCTCCCGACAGAATGAGCAGTTCTTC. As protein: CASSSRQNEQFF.

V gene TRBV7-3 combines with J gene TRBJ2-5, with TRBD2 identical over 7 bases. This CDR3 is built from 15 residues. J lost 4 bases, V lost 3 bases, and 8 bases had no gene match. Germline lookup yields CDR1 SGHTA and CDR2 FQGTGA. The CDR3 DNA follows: TGTGCCAGCAGCTTCTCAAGGACGGGAGGAGAGACCCAGTACTTC. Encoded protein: CASSFSRTGGETQYF.

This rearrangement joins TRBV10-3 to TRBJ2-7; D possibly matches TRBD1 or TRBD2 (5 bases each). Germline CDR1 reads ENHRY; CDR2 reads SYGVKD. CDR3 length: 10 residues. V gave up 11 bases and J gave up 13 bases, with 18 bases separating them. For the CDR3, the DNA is TGTGCCCCCGAGGGGCGGACGATCTACTTC. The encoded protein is CAPEGRTIYF.

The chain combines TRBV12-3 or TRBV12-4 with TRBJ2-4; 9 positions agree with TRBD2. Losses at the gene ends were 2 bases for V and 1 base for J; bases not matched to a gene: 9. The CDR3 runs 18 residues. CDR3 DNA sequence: TGTGCCAGCAGTTTAATAAGCGGGAGGACCCCGGCCAAAAACATTCAGTACTTC. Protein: CASSLISGRTPAKNIQYF.

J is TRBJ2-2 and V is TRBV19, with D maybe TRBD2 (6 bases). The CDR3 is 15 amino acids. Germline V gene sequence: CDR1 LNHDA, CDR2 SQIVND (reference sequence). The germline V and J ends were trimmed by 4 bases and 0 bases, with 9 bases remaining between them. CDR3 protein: CASSRTGANTGELFF. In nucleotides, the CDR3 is TGTGCCAGTAGTAGAACGGGAGCGAACACCGGGGAGCTGTTTTTT.

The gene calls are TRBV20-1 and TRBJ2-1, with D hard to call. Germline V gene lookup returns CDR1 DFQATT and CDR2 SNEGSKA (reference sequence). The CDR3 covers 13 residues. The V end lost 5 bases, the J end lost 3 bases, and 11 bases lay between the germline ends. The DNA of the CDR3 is TGCAGTGCTTCGGACGATCGCTACAATGAGCAGTTCTTC. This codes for CSASDDRYNEQFF.

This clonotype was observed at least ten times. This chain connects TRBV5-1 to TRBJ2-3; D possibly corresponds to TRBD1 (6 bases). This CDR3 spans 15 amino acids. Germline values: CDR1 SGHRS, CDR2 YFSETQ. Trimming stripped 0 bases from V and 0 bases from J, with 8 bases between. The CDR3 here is CASSLDRASTDTQYF. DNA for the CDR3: TGCGCCAGCAGCTTGGACAGGGCTAGCACAGATACGCAGTATTTT.

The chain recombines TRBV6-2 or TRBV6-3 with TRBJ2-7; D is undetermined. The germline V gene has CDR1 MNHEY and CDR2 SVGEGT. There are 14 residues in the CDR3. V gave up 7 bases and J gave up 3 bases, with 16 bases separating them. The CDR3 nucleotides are TGTGCCAGCACTCCCGGGCTCGACCACTACGAGCAGTACTTC. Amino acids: CASTPGLDHYEQYF.

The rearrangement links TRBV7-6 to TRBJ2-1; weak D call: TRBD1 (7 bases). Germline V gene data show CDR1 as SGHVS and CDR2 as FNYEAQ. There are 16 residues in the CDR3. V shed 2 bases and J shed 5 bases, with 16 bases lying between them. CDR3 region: CASSLPDRTKDNEQFF. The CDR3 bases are TGTGCCAGCAGCTTACCGGACAGGACTAAGGACAATGAGCAGTTCTTC.

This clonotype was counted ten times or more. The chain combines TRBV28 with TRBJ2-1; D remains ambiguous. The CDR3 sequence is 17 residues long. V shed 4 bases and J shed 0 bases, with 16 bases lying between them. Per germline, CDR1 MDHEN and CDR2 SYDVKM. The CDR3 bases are TGTGCCAGCAGTTCCACCGCGACTGGTCGCTCCTACAATGAGCAGTTCTTC. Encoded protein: CASSSTATGRSYNEQFF. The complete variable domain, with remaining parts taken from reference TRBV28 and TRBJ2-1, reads DVKVTQSSRYLVKRTGEKVFLECVQDMDHENMFWYRQDPGLGLRLIYFSYDVKMKEKGDIPEGYSVSREKKERFSLILESASTNQTSMYLCASSSTATGRSYNEQFFGPGTRLTVL.

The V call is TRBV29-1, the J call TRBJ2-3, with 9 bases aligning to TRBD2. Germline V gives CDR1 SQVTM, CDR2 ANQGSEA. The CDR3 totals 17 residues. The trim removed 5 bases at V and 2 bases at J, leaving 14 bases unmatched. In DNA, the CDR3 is TGCAGCGTTCAACTTATGGTCGCGGGAGGGCCCACAGATACGCAGTATTTT. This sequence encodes CSVQLMVAGGPTDTQYF.

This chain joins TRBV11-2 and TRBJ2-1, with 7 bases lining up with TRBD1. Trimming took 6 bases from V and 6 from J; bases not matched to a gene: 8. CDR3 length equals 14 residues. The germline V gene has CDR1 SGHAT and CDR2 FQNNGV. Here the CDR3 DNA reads TGTGCCAGCAGTCCGACAGGGTTTATCAATGAGCAGTTCTTC. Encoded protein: CASSPTGFINEQFF.

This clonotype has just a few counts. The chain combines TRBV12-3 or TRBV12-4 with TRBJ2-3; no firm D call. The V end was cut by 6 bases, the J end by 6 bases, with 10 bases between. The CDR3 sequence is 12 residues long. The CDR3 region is CASSYLGDTQYF. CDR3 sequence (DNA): TGTGCCAGCAGCTACCTAGGGGATACGCAGTATTTT.

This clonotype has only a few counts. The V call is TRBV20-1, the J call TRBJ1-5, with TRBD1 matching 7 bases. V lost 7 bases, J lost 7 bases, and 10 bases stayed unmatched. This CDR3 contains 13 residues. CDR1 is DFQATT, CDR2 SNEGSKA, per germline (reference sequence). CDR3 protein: CSVRTGREQPQHF. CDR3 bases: TGCAGTGTCCGGACAGGTCGGGAACAGCCCCAGCATTTT.

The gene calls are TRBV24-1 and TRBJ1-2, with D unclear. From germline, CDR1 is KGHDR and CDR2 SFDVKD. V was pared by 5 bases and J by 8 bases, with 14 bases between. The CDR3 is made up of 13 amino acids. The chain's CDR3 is CATSVPGEGGYTF. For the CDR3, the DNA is TGTGCCACCAGTGTCCCTGGAGAGGGAGGCTACACCTTC.

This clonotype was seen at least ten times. Here the CDR3 DNA reads TGTGCCAGCAGTTACAGCAACAGGGTAACTGAAGCTTTCTTT. Its protein product is CASSYSNRVTEAFF. The genes are TRBV6-2 or TRBV6-3 and TRBJ1-1; maybe TRBD1 (6 bases). This CDR3 region has 14 residues. CDR1 MNHEY and CDR2 SVGEGT come from the germline V gene. V was pared by 2 bases and J by 5 bases, with 12 bases between.